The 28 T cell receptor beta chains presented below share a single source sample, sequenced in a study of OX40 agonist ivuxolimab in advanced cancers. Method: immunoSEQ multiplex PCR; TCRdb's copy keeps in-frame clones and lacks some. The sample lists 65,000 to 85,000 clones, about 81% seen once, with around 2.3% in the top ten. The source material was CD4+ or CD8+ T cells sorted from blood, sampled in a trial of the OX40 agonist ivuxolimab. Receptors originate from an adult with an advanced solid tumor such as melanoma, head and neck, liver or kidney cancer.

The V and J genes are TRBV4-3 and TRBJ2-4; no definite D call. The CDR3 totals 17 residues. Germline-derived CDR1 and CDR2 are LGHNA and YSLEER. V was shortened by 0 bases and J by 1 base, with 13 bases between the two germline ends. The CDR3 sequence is CASSQESWSMAKNIQYF. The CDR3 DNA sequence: TGCGCCAGCAGCCAAGAGAGTTGGTCTATGGCCAAAAACATTCAGTACTTC.

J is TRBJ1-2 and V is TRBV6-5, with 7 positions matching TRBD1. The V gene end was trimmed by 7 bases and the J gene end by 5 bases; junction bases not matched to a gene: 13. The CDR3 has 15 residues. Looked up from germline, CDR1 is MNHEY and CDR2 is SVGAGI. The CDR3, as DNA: TGTGCCAGCAAGAGGACAGGTAGTTCGTCTTATGGCTACACCTTC. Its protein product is CASKRTGSSSYGYTF.

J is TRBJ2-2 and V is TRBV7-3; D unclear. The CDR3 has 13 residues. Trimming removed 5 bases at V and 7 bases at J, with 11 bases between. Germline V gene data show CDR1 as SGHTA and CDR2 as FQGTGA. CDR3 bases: TGTGCCAGCAGCCCCCACAATGACGGGGAGCTGTTTTTT. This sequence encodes CASSPHNDGELFF. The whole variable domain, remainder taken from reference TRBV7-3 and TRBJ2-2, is GAGVSQTPSNKVTEKGKYVELRCDPISGHTALYWYRQSLGQGPEFLIYFQGTGAADDSGLPNDRFFAVRPEGSVSTLKIQRTERGDSAVYLCASSPHNDGELFFGEGSRLTVL.

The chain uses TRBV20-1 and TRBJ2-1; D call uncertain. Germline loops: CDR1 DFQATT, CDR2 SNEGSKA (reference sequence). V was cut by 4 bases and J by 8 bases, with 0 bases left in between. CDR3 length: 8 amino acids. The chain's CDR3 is CSANEQFF. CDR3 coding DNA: TGCAGTGCTAATGAGCAGTTCTTC.

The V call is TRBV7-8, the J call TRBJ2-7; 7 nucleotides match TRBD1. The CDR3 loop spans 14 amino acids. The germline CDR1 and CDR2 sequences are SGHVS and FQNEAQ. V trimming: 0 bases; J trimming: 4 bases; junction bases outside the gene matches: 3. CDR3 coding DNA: TGTGCCAGCAGCTTAGCAGGGGGCCTTTACGAGCAGTACTTC. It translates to CASSLAGGLYEQYF.

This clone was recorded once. CDR3 residues: CASSLRQGEYSEQFF. The CDR3, as DNA: TGTGCCAGCAGCTTACGACAGGGGGAGTATAGTGAGCAGTTCTTC. The genes are TRBV5-4 and TRBJ2-1, with 9 bases aligning to TRBD1. CDR3 length: 15 amino acids. Trimming removed 2 bases from V and 9 bases from J; junction bases left unmatched: 9. The germline V gene has CDR1 SGHNT and CDR2 YYREEE (reference sequence).

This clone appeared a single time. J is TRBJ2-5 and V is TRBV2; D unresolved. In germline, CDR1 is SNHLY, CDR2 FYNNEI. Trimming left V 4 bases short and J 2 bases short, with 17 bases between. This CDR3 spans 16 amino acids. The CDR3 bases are TGTGCCAGCAGTGGAGACCGCACCTTGCTACAAGAGACCCAGTACTTC. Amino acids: CASSGDRTLLQETQYF.

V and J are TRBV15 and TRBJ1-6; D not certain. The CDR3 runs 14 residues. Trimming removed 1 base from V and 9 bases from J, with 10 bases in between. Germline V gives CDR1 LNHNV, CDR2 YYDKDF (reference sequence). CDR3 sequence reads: CATSRVGSGSPLHF. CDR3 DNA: TGTGCCACCAGCAGAGTGGGCTCAGGTTCACCCCTCCACTTT.

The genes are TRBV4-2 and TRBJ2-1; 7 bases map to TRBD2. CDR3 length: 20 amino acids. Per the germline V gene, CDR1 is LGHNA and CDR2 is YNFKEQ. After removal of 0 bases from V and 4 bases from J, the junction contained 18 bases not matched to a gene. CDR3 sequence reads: CASSQENIGVSGLWYNEQFF. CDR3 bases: TGTGCCAGCAGCCAAGAAAATATTGGTGTTAGCGGGTTGTGGTACAATGAGCAGTTCTTC.

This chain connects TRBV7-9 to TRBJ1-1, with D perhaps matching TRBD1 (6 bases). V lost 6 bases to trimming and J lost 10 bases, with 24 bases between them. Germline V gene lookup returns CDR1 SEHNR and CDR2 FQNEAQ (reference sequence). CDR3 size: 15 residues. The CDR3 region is CASRRDIGTPGGAFF. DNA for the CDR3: TGTGCCAGCAGAAGGGACATCGGAACACCCGGCGGAGCTTTCTTT.

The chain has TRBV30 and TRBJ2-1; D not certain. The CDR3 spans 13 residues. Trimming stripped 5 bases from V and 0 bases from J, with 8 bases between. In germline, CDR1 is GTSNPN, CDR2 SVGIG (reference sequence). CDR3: CAWQVSSYNEQFF. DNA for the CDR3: TGTGCCTGGCAGGTCAGCTCCTACAATGAGCAGTTCTTC.

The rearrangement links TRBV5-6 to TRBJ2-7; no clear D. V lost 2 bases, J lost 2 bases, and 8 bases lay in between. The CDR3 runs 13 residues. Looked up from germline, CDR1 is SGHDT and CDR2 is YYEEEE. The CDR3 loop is CASSFHNTYEQYF. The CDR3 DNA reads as TGTGCCAGCAGCTTTCACAACACCTACGAGCAGTACTTC.

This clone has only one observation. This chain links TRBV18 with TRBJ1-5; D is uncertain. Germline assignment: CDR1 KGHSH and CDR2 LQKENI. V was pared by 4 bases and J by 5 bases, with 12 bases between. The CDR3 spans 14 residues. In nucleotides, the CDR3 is TGTGCCAGCTCACTTCAGAGGGATTATCAGCCCCAGCATTTT. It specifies CASSLQRDYQPQHF.

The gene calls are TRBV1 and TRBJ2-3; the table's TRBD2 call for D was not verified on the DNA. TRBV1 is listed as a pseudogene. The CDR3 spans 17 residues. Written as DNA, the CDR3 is TGCACCAGCAGCCAGACCCGCGGGCCGGGGGTGGTAGATACGCAGTATTTT. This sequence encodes CTSSQTRGPGVVDTQYF.

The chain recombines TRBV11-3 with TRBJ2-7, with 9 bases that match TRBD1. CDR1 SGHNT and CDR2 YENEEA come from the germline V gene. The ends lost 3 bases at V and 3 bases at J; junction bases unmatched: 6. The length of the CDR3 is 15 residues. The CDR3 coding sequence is TGTGCCAGCAGCTTTTCCGGGACAGGGAACTACGAGCAGTACTTC. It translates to CASSFSGTGNYEQYF.

The CDR3 sequence: CASSLHARGTYEQYF. In nucleotides, the CDR3 is TGTGCCAGCAGCCTACACGCCAGAGGCACCTACGAGCAGTACTTC. The chain joins TRBV6-5 to TRBJ2-7; D gene unclear. V was shortened by 6 bases and J by 2 bases, with 17 bases between the two germline ends. The length of the CDR3 is 15 residues. Germline V gene sequence: CDR1 MNHEY, CDR2 SVGAGI.

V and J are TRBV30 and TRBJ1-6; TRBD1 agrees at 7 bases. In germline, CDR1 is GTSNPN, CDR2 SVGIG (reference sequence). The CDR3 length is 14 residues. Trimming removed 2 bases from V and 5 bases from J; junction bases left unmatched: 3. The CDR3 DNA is TGTGCCTGGAGTACCGGGACAGATAATTCACCCCTCCACTTT. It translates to CAWSTGTDNSPLHF.

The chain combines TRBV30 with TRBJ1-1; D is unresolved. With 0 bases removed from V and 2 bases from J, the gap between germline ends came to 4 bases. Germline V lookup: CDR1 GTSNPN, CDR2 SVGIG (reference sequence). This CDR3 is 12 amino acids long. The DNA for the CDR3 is TGTGCCTGGAGTGTAACCAACACTGAAGCTTTCTTT. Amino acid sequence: CAWSVTNTEAFF.

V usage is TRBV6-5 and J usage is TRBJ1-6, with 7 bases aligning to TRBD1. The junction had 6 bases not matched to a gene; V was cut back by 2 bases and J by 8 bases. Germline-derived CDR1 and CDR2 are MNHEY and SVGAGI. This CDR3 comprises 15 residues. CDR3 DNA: TGTGCCAGCAGTTACACGACAGGGAAGGATTCACCCCTCCACTTT. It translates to CASSYTTGKDSPLHF.

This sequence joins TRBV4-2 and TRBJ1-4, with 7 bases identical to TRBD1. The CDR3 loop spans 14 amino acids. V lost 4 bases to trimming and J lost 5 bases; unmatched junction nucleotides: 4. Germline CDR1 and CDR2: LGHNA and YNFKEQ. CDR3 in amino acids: CASSLGQRNEKLFF. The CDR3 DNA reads TGTGCCAGCAGCCTGGGACAGAGGAATGAAAAACTGTTTTTT.

The CDR3 nucleotides are TGCGCCAGCAGCTCCGGGACAGGGGGCACCGAGCAGTACTTC. Residues: CASSSGTGGTEQYF. The rearrangement uses TRBV5-1 and TRBJ2-7; 12 bases map to TRBD1. Germline V CDR1 and CDR2: SGHRS, YFSETQ. The V gene end was trimmed by 3 bases and the J gene end by 6 bases; junction bases not matched to a gene: 4. The CDR3 sequence is 14 residues long.

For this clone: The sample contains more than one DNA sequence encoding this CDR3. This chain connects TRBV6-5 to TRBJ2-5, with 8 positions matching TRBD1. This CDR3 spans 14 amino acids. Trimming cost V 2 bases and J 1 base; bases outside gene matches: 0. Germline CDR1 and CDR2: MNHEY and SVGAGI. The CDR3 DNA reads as TGTGCCAGCAGTTACGGGACAGGCCAAGAGACCCAGTACTTC. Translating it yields CASSYGTGQETQYF.

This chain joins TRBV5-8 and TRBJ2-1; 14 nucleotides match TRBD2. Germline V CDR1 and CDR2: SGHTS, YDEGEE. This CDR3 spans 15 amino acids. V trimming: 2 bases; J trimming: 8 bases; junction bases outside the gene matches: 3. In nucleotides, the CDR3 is TGTGCCAGCAGCTTAGGGACTAGCGGGAGCGATGAGCAGTTCTTC. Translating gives CASSLGTSGSDEQFF.

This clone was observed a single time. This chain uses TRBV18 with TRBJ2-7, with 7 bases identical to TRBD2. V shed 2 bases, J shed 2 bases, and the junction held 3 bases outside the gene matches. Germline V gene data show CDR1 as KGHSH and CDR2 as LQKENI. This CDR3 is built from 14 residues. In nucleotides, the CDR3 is TGTGCCAGCTCACCAATGGGGAGGGCCTACGAGCAGTACTTC. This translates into CASSPMGRAYEQYF.

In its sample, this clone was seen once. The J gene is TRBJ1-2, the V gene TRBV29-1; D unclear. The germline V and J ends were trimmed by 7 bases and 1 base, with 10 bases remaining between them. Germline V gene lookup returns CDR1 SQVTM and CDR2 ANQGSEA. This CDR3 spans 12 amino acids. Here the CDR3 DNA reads TGCAGCGGAGGAGGTTTTAACTATGGCTACACCTTC. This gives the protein CSGGGFNYGYTF.

The CDR3 reads CASSYGKGRETQYF. Written as DNA, the CDR3 is TGTGCCAGCAGTTATGGGAAGGGCAGAGAGACCCAGTACTTC. This sequence joins TRBV6-5 and TRBJ2-5, with no clear D. The CDR3 is 14 amino acids. V was pared by 3 bases and J by 4 bases, with 12 bases between. Germline assignment: CDR1 MNHEY and CDR2 SVGAGI.

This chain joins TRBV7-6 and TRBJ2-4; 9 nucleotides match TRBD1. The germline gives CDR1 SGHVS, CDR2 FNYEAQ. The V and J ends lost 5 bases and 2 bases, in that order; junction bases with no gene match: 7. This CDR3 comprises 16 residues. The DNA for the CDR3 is TGTGCCAGCAGCCCAGGGACAGGGAGGACCAAAAACATTCAGTACTTC. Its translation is CASSPGTGRTKNIQYF.

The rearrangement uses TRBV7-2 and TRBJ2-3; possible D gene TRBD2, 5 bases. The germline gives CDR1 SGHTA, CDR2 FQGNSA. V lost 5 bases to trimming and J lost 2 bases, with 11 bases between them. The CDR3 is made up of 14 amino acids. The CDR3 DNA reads TGTGCCAGCAGCCGAGGGTCAATCACAGATACGCAGTATTTT. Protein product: CASSRGSITDTQYF.